Listed here are 15 T cell receptor beta chains from one sample, sequenced in a study of T cell changes during pregnancy in multiple sclerosis. Method: immunoSEQ multiplex PCR; TCRdb's copy keeps in-frame clones and lacks some. Of under 75,000 clones in the sample, 91% were seen once. This sample comprised CD4+ T cells from peripheral blood mononuclear cells, obtained after pregnancy. All receptors come from a female donor in good health, enrolled as a control in a pregnancy study.

This chain connects TRBV10-3 to TRBJ1-2; maybe TRBD1 (6 bases). Deletions cut 10 bases from V and 7 bases from J, with 13 bases between. This CDR3 has 11 amino acids. In germline, CDR1 is ENHRY, CDR2 SYGVKD. The CDR3 here is CATYRVGGYTF. CDR3 coding DNA: TGTGCCACTTACAGGGTTGGTGGCTACACCTTC.

This clone appeared once. The chain is built from TRBV5-4 and TRBJ2-1, with no clear D. The germline CDR1 and CDR2 sequences are SGHNT and YYREEE (reference sequence). V dropped 0 bases and J dropped 7 bases, with 8 bases sitting between them. This CDR3 is 13 amino acids long. CDR3 residues: CASSLVLVNEQFF. The CDR3, as DNA: TGTGCCAGCAGCTTGGTTCTCGTGAATGAGCAGTTCTTC.

This clone occurred a few times. The rearrangement joins TRBV4-3 to TRBJ1-1; D not resolved. This CDR3 contains 15 residues. V lost 3 bases to trimming and J lost 4 bases, with 15 bases between them. Germline V CDR1 and CDR2: LGHNA, YSLEER. The DNA for the CDR3 is TGCGCCAGCAGCCAGTCTAGGGTTGGAGGCACTGAAGCTTTCTTT. It specifies CASSQSRVGGTEAFF.

This clone has a single count. V is TRBV7-8 and J is TRBJ1-5; weak D call: TRBD1 (5 bases). The germline V and J ends were trimmed by 6 bases and 2 bases, with 11 bases remaining between them. This CDR3 comprises 14 residues. Per germline, CDR1 SGHVS and CDR2 FQNEAQ. CDR3 coding DNA: TGTGCCAGCAGTTCTGGACACGGCAATCAGCCCCAGCATTTT. This encodes CASSSGHGNQPQHF.

This chain uses TRBV7-3 with TRBJ1-2; D is possibly TRBD1 (5 bases). The CDR3 length is 14 residues. From germline, CDR1 is SGHTA and CDR2 FQGTGA. V shed 5 bases and J shed 7 bases, with 17 bases lying between them. The CDR3 reads CASSTLGTSGGYTF. The CDR3 DNA reads TGTGCCAGCAGCACCCTAGGGACTTCCGGTGGCTACACCTTC.

This sequence joins TRBV11-3 and TRBJ2-3; 12 bases fit TRBD2. The germline CDR1 and CDR2 sequences are SGHNT and YENEEA. V dropped 5 bases and J dropped 2; count of bases not matched to a gene: 8. This CDR3 is built from 17 residues. CDR3 loop: CASSPGLAGSHTDTQYF. The CDR3 DNA reads TGTGCCAGCAGCCCCGGACTAGCGGGGAGTCACACAGATACGCAGTATTTT.

This clone was seen a few times. The V and J genes are TRBV19 and TRBJ1-1; no reliable D call. The V end was cut by 7 bases, the J end by 5 bases, with 14 bases between. The CDR3 length is 13 residues. CDR1 and CDR2 from the germline V gene are LNHDA and SQIVND (reference sequence). As DNA, the CDR3 is TGTGCCAGTACCAGGATGCGTGGGACTGAAGCTTTCTTT. Its protein is CASTRMRGTEAFF.

The V call is TRBV2, the J call TRBJ1-2, with a tentative D call TRBD1 (6 bases). V was cut by 7 bases and J by 1 base, with 10 bases left in between. Germline CDR1 and CDR2: SNHLY and FYNNEI. There are 13 residues in the CDR3. The CDR3 reads CASTYRVNYGYTF. The CDR3 bases are TGTGCCAGCACCTACAGGGTTAACTATGGCTACACCTTC.

The chain has TRBV27 and TRBJ2-5, with 10 bases fitting TRBD1. Germline assignment: CDR1 MNHEY and CDR2 SMNVEV (reference sequence). The CDR3 length is 16 residues. V trimming: 4 bases; J trimming: 5 bases; junction bases outside the gene matches: 10. CDR3 sequence: CASSWTGTGAGETQYF. Written as DNA, the CDR3 is TGTGCCAGCAGTTGGACCGGGACAGGGGCAGGGGAGACCCAGTACTTC.

By share of the sample, this clone is medium-sized (0.01 to 0.1%). The V and J genes are TRBV27 and TRBJ1-1; 7 nucleotides agree with TRBD1. V was clipped by 8 bases and J by 1 base; unmatched bases: 7. CDR3 size: 14 residues. Germline V gene lookup returns CDR1 MNHEY and CDR2 SMNVEV (reference sequence). The CDR3, as DNA: TGTGCCAGCTGGACACAGGGGCCGAACACTGAAGCTTTCTTT. Its protein is CASWTQGPNTEAFF.

This chain links TRBV7-2 with TRBJ1-1; 7 nucleotides agree with TRBD1. The CDR3 loop spans 14 amino acids. CDR1 SGHTA and CDR2 FQGNSA come from the germline V gene. V lost 2 bases and J lost 1; bases outside the gene matches: 1. The CDR3 here is CASSLRTGNTEAFF. CDR3 sequence (DNA): TGTGCCAGCAGCTTAAGGACAGGGAACACTGAAGCTTTCTTT.

This chain connects TRBV15 to TRBJ1-3; D gene uncertain. The germline V gene has CDR1 LNHNV and CDR2 YYDKDF (reference sequence). The length of the CDR3 is 13 residues. V was shortened by 3 bases and J by 4 bases, with 7 bases between the two germline ends. The CDR3 reads CATSRQTGNTIYF. The CDR3 DNA is TGTGCCACCAGCAGGCAGACAGGAAACACCATATATTTT.

V usage is TRBV7-3 and J usage is TRBJ2-1, with 7 positions matching TRBD1. The CDR3 extends over 10 amino acids. Trimming took 5 bases from V and 15 from J; bases not matched to a gene: 4. The germline CDR1 and CDR2 sequences are SGHTA and FQGTGA. The CDR3 nucleotides are TGTGCCAGCAGCGGGACAGACGTGTTCTTC. Protein sequence: CASSGTDVFF.

In its sample, this clone was seen once. DNA of the CDR3: TGTGCCAGCAGACGACAGGGTAGCGGGGACACTGAAGCTTTCTTT. Translation: CASRRQGSGDTEAFF. The chain joins TRBV7-2 to TRBJ1-1; 7 nucleotides line up with TRBD1. The CDR3 contains 15 residues. V dropped 6 bases and J dropped 3; count of bases not matched to a gene: 10. Germline V gene lookup returns CDR1 SGHTA and CDR2 FQGNSA.

J is TRBJ1-5 and V is TRBV7-2; weak D call: TRBD1 (6 bases). V dropped 5 bases and J dropped 6 bases, with 8 bases sitting between them. Germline CDR1 and CDR2: SGHTA and FQGNSA. This CDR3 has 12 amino acids. In DNA form, the CDR3 reads TGTGCCAGCAGCGCCAGGGGTCAGCCCCAGCATTTT. The encoded protein is CASSARGQPQHF. Variable domain in full (rest from reference TRBV7-2 and TRBJ1-5): GAGVSQSPSNKVTEKGKDVELRCDPISGHTALYWYRQSLGQGLEFLIYFQGNSAPDKSGLPSDRFSAERTGGSVSTLTIQRTQQEDSAVYLCASSARGQPQHFGDGTRLSIL.